The sequence of this TCR beta chain was determined in a study of T cell changes during pregnancy in multiple sclerosis. The protocol was immunoSEQ multiplex PCR, while the TCRdb copy is restricted to in-frame clones and leaves out a portion. The sample includes about 80,000 clones, 90% to 95% seen only once; the top ten take roughly 1.4%. V lost 3 bases and J lost 2, with 17 bases in between. This CDR3 is built from 16 residues. Per germline, CDR1 SGHRS and CDR2 YFSETQ. The rearrangement links TRBV5-1 to TRBJ2-5; D possibly corresponds to TRBD2 (5 bases). The source was peripheral blood, collected before pregnancy. The TCR comes from a female donor with multiple sclerosis, enrolled in a pregnancy study. CDR3 sequence (DNA): TGCGCCAGCAGCTCGGACCCGACGGGGTTTCAAGAGACCCAGTACTTC. Amino acid sequence: CASSSDPTGFQETQYF.